Included here is one T cell receptor beta chain sequence, with context. The sample comes from a study of blood T cells in healthy people across ages. CDR1 is GTSNPN, CDR2 SVGIG, per germline (reference sequence). The J segment lost 2 bases and the V segment lost 7 bases, leaving 6 bases of the junction unmatched. CDR3 length: 13 residues. It was with a sample-barcoded 5' primer and a J-beta primer mix that a second PCR of roughly 7 to 11 cycles was run. Carrying 12 random nucleotides, a template-switch adaptor labeled each individual cDNA molecule. TCRdb processed the 5' RACE reads anew with MiXCR; each CDR3 protein has one entry. The sample carries over a million distinct CDR3 sequences, roughly 45% recorded once.

This receptor was obtained from a woman under 30 in good health. The sample was blood. V and J are TRBV30 and TRBJ2-3; 7 bases line up with TRBD2. The CDR3 here is CASAAGNTDTQYF. The DNA for the CDR3 is TGTGCCTCCGCAGCGGGGAACACAGATACGCAGTATTTT. The variable domain in full, completed from reference TRBV30 and TRBJ2-3, reads SQTIHQWPATLVQPVGSPLSLECTVEGTSNPNLYWYRQAAGRGLQLLFYSVGIGQISSEVPQNLSASRPQDRQFILSSKKLLLSDSGFYLCASAAGNTDTQYFGPGTRLTVL.